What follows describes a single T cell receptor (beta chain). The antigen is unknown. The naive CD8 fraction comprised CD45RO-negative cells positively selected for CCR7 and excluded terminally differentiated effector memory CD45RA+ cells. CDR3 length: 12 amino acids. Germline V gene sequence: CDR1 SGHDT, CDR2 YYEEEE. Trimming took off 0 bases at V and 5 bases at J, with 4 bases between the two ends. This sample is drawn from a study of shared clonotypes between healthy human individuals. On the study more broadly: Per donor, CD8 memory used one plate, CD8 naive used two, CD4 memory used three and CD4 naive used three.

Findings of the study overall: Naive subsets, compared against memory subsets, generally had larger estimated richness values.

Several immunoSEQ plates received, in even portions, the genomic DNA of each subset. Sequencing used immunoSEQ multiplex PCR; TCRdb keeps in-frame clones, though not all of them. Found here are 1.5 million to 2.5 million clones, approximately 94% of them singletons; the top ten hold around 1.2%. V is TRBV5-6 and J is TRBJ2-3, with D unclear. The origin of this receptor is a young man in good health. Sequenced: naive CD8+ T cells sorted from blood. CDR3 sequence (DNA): TGTGCCAGCAGCTTGGTGGGAGATACGCAGTATTTT. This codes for CASSLVGDTQYF.